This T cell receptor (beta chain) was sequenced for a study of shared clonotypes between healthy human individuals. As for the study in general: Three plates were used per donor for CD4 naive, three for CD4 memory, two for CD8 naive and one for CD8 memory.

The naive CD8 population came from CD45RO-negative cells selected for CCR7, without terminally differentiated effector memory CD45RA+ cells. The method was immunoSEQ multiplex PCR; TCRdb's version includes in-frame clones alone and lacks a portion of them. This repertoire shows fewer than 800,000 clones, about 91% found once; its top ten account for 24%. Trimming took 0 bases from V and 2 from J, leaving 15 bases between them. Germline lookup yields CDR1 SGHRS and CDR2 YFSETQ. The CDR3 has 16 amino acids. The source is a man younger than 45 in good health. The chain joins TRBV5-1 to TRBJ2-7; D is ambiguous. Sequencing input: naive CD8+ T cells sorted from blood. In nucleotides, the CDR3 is TGCGCCAGCAGCTTGGCTTTAGGGCAGACCACCTACGAGCAGTACTTC. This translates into CASSLALGQTTYEQYF.